The clone carrying this T cell receptor (beta chain) has just one count. Its cognate antigen is unknown. CDR3 length: 13 residues. Germline CDR1 GTSNPN, CDR2 SVGIG (reference sequence). V lost 1 base, J lost 5 bases, and 5 bases stayed unmatched. These data are taken from a study of cytomegalovirus exposure and HLA in healthy donors. Study conclusions and caveats: Both high specificity and high sensitivity reportedly marked the classifier's diagnosis of cytomegalovirus status. Rare TCR sequences predominated, though certain public TCRs were found in many donors.

Libraries were prepared by immunoSEQ multiplex PCR; TCRdb keeps only in-frame clonotypes and omits some of them. The profile covers 140,000 or so clones, with 80% to 90% appearing a single time and 4.5% to 5.5% taken by the ten largest. The chain carries TRBV30 and TRBJ2-7; 7 bases are shared with TRBD2. Sequenced sample: PBMCs. The receptor comes from a man younger than 35 in good health and CMV-seropositive. CDR3 residues: CAWSGGGYDEQYF. CDR3 bases: TGTGCCTGGAGTGGGGGGGGTTATGACGAGCAGTACTTC. Full variable domain (missing parts from reference TRBV30 and TRBJ2-7): SQTIHQWPATLVQPVGSPLSLECTVEGTSNPNLYWYRQAAGRGLQLLFYSVGIGQISSEVPQNLSASRPQDRQFILSSKKLLLSDSGFYLCAWSGGGYDEQYFGPGTRLTVT.